The 4 T cell receptor beta chains below were found in one sample sequenced in a study of cytomegalovirus exposure and HLA in healthy donors. The PCR was carried out with 60 Vbeta primers and 13 Jbeta primers. Sequencing was performed with immunoSEQ multiplex PCR; in TCRdb, only in-frame clones are kept and a portion is missing. Found here are 200,000 to 250,000 clones, about 85% of them singletons; the top ten hold 1.3%. The sequenced sample was PBMCs. These receptors came from a human donor in good health.

This rearrangement joins TRBV7-2 to TRBJ1-5, with 10 positions matching TRBD1. CDR3 length: 15 amino acids. J lost 2 bases, V lost 5 bases, and 3 bases had no gene match. Germline V lookup: CDR1 SGHTA, CDR2 FQGNSA. The CDR3 sequence is CASSPGQGGNQPQHF. In DNA, the CDR3 is TGTGCCAGCAGCCCCGGACAGGGGGGCAATCAGCCCCAGCATTTT.

Details on this clone: At one boundary the junction diverges from the germline segment, which might be a read error. The gene calls are TRBV7-9 and TRBJ2-3; 10 bases match TRBD2. Looked up from germline, CDR1 is SEHNR and CDR2 is FQNEAQ (reference sequence). The CDR3 contains 16 residues. CDR3 coding DNA: TGTTCCAGCAGCTTTGTGGCGGGACTAGCGTCCGATACGCAGTATTTT. It codes for CSSSFVAGLASDTQYF.

The rearrangement uses TRBV7-2 and TRBJ2-7; TRBD2 aligns across 11 bases. The CDR3 spans 17 residues. Germline V gene lookup returns CDR1 SGHTA and CDR2 FQGNSA. J was trimmed by 0 bases and V by 1 base; bases with no gene match: 5. CDR3 DNA sequence: TGTGCCAGCAGCTTAGGAGGACTAGCGGGTTCCTCCTACGAGCAGTACTTC. It is translated as CASSLGGLAGSSYEQYF.

The chain is built from TRBV30 and TRBJ1-6, with D perhaps matching TRBD1 (5 bases). Germline CDR1 reads GTSNPN; CDR2 reads SVGIG (reference sequence). Trimming pared 1 base from V and 9 bases from J, leaving 13 bases between. The CDR3 spans 14 residues. The chain's CDR3 is CAWSGDSSSSPLHF. The CDR3 DNA reads as TGTGCCTGGAGTGGTGACAGCAGTAGTTCACCCCTCCACTTT.